This T cell receptor (beta chain) was found in a study of blood T cell repertoires in COVID-19. Study in general: Acute and convalescent COVID-19 samples came from the United States, Italy and Spain. Sources were T cells, B-cell-depleted T cells, or PBMCs; the material itself was cDNA or gDNA.

The CDR3 loop spans 11 amino acids. CDR1 is SNHLY, CDR2 FYNNEI, per germline. The V end was cut by 5 bases, the J end by 5 bases, with 7 bases between. Measured with immunoSEQ multiplex PCR; TCRdb has only the in-frame clones, and not every one. The sample carries 50,000 to 60,000 clones, around 90% recorded once. This rearrangement joins TRBV2 to TRBJ2-7; D remains ambiguous. Sequencing input: peripheral blood. The TCR comes from a man in his forties or fifties with COVID-19, enrolled during active disease. The CDR3 is CASSSNNEQYF. The CDR3 DNA sequence: TGTGCCAGCAGTTCCAACAACGAGCAGTACTTC.